Each of the 9 T cell receptor beta chains below was sequenced from the same sample in a study of blood T cell repertoires in COVID-19. Assay used: immunoSEQ multiplex PCR; TCRdb lists only in-frame clones, some missing. The sample has fewer than 200,000 clones, 70% to 90% seen once. Sequencing input: peripheral blood. All receptors derive from a man aged 50 to 59 with active or convalescent COVID-19.

The chain uses TRBV7-9 and TRBJ1-3, with D perhaps TRBD1 (5 bases). CDR1 is SEHNR and CDR2 is FQNEAQ in the germline V gene (reference sequence). Deletions cut 2 bases from V and 0 bases from J, with 8 bases between. The CDR3 has 15 amino acids. This CDR3 reads CASSLQGISGNTIYF. In nucleotides, the CDR3 is TGTGCCAGCAGCTTACAGGGAATCTCTGGAAACACCATATATTTT.

The chain links TRBV5-1 to TRBJ2-6; D is ambiguous. Trimming took 5 bases from V and 0 from J, leaving 9 bases between them. CDR3 length equals 15 residues. Germline-derived CDR1 and CDR2 are SGHRS and YFSETQ. The CDR3 protein is CASRVTTSGANVLTF. The CDR3 nucleotides read TGCGCCAGCAGGGTGACAACCTCTGGGGCCAACGTCCTGACTTTC.

The chain carries TRBV28 and TRBJ1-1; weak D call: TRBD1 (5 bases). Germline-derived CDR1 and CDR2 are MDHEN and SYDVKM. The CDR3 spans 14 residues. V lost 7 bases, J lost 1 base, and 13 bases lay in between. DNA of the CDR3: TGTGCCAGCAATCCGGCGGACAAGAACACTGAAGCTTTCTTT. Its protein product is CASNPADKNTEAFF.

The rearrangement joins TRBV28 to TRBJ2-7, with 10 bases lining up with TRBD2. Germline V gene data show CDR1 as MDHEN and CDR2 as SYDVKM. Unmatched junction bases numbered 10, after V lost 4 bases and J lost 4 bases. CDR3 length: 16 residues. CDR3 amino acids: CASSSPGGLALYEQYF. The CDR3 coding sequence is TGTGCCAGCAGTTCCCCCGGGGGACTAGCGCTTTACGAGCAGTACTTC.

The J gene is TRBJ2-7, the V gene TRBV6-5; 9 bases are a match to TRBD2. This CDR3 has 15 amino acids. V shed 0 bases and J 0 bases; nucleotides not matched to a gene: 0. Germline assignment: CDR1 MNHEY and CDR2 SVGAGI. In DNA, the CDR3 is TGTGCCAGCAGTTACTCGACTAGCGGCTCCTACGAGCAGTACTTC. Translation gives CASSYSTSGSYEQYF.

The chain employs TRBV28 and TRBJ2-3; 10 bases are a match to TRBD1. The germline V gene has CDR1 MDHEN and CDR2 SYDVKM. This CDR3 has 12 amino acids. With 8 bases clipped from V and 6 bases from J, the junction kept 2 bases outside the gene matches. The CDR3: CASGTGVDTQYF. The DNA of the CDR3 is TGTGCCAGCGGGACAGGGGTTGATACGCAGTATTTT.

CDR3 sequence reads: CASSQDRGQNSPLHF. The CDR3 coding sequence is TGCGCCAGCAGCCAAGACAGGGGGCAAAATTCACCCCTCCACTTT. J is TRBJ1-6 and V is TRBV4-1; TRBD1 agrees at 8 bases. The CDR3 covers 15 residues. V gave up 0 bases and J gave up 7 bases; unmatched junction bases: 2. CDR1 and CDR2 (germline): MGHRA, YSYEKL.

The chain couples TRBV28 to TRBJ2-1, with a weak D call TRBD2 (6 bases). Germline CDR1 is MDHEN and CDR2 is SYDVKM. Trimming took off 7 bases at V and 9 bases at J, with 19 bases between the two ends. This CDR3 spans 14 amino acids. CDR3 nucleotides: TGTGCCAGCAACTGGGGAGGCGGCGGCCTTGAGCAGTTCTTC. Its protein product is CASNWGGGGLEQFF.

The chain recombines TRBV6-1 with TRBJ1-2, with 9 bases lining up with TRBD1. Germline values: CDR1 MNHNS, CDR2 SASEGT. Losses at the gene ends were 4 bases for V and 3 bases for J; bases not matched to a gene: 9. The CDR3 totals 16 residues. The CDR3 region has the DNA TGTGCCAGCAGTGGCCACCGGGACAGGGTTTACTATGGCTACACCTTC. Its translation is CASSGHRDRVYYGYTF.